This TCR beta chain was captured in a study of T cell responses to AZD1222 COVID-19 vaccine. The CDR3 is made up of 15 amino acids. The V and J ends lost 3 bases and 5 bases, in that order; junction bases with no gene match: 9. Germline V gene lookup returns CDR1 KGHSH and CDR2 LQKENI. Measured with immunoSEQ multiplex PCR; TCRdb has only the in-frame clones, and not every one. In the table there are 120,000 or so clones, approximately 90% of which are singletons. General study points: Females outnumbered males among donors, who were mostly white British; clonal diversity was possibly underestimated. Among AZD1222 vaccinees, only five or six were seropositive at baseline. Along spike, vaccine-associated CD4 TCRs were found throughout, with dominance at 160-218 and 743-854. Within unmutated variant regions lay the reported targets of nearly half of spike-specific TCRs.

On this clone itself: The antigen is not known.

The sequenced sample was peripheral blood, obtained on day 0 of MenACWY control vaccination. This receptor was obtained from an adult in good health. J is TRBJ1-1 and V is TRBV18, with 7 nucleotides matching TRBD1. The CDR3 here is CASSPGQAPGTEAFF. The CDR3 bases are TGTGCCAGCTCACCCGGACAGGCCCCCGGGACTGAAGCTTTCTTT.